This passage covers 18 T cell receptor beta chains from one sample sequenced in a study of cytomegalovirus exposure and HLA in healthy donors. Use of 60 Vbeta and 13 Jbeta primers characterized the PCR. Here immunoSEQ multiplex PCR was the method, and the copy in TCRdb shows in-frame clones only, minus some. This sample lists approximately 38,000 clones; its ten largest clones have 8.9%. The source material was PBMCs. Receptors were obtained from a man aged 35 to 55 in good health and CMV-seropositive.

The chain combines TRBV19 with TRBJ2-7, with a possible D match to TRBD2 (6 bases). Germline loops: CDR1 LNHDA, CDR2 SQIVND (reference sequence). The CDR3 is 18 amino acids. Trimming left V 4 bases short and J 1 base short, with 23 bases between. DNA for the CDR3: TGTGCCAGTAGTAGTAGCCCCAATGAGGACTACCAGTCCTACGAGCAGTACTTC. It encodes CASSSSPNEDYQSYEQYF.

As DNA, the CDR3 is TGTGCTAGTGGTTTGGGGGGGACAGGGGGAGGCTACACCTTC. The encoded protein is CASGLGGTGGGYTF. The genes are TRBV12-5 and TRBJ1-2; 11 bases are shared with TRBD1. Germline lookup yields CDR1 LGHNT and CDR2 FRNRAP. V lost 1 base, J lost 8 bases, and 3 bases stayed unmatched. The CDR3 is made up of 14 amino acids. Complete variable domain (other parts from reference TRBV12-5 and TRBJ1-2): DARVTQTPRHKVTEMGQEVTMRCQPILGHNTVFWYRQTMMQGLELLAYFRNRAPLDDSGMPKDRFSAEMPDATLATLKIQPSEPRDSAVYFCASGLGGTGGGYTFGSGTRLTVV.

The rearrangement joins TRBV11-1 to TRBJ2-2; perhaps TRBD2 as D (5 bases). CDR1 and CDR2 (germline): SGHAT, FQDESV (reference sequence). CDR3 length: 14 residues. V dropped 0 bases and J dropped 4 bases, with 6 bases sitting between them. CDR3 coding DNA: TGTGCCAGCAGCTTAGCGGCGGGCACCGGGGAGCTGTTTTTT. Protein: CASSLAAGTGELFF.

The gene calls are TRBV19 and TRBJ1-5; 10 bases map to TRBD1. The CDR3 is 13 amino acids. Losses at the gene ends were 9 bases for V and 6 bases for J; bases not matched to a gene: 5. Germline V gene lookup returns CDR1 LNHDA and CDR2 SQIVND (reference sequence). The CDR3 protein is CASTDRGSQPQHF. For the CDR3, the DNA is TGTGCCAGCACGGACAGGGGGAGTCAGCCCCAGCATTTT.

This sequence joins TRBV7-2 and TRBJ1-5; D ambiguous. This CDR3 has 14 amino acids. Trimming took 0 bases from V and 7 from J, leaving 10 bases between them. Germline V gene lookup returns CDR1 SGHTA and CDR2 FQGNSA. The CDR3: CASSLAWAGQPQHF. The CDR3 DNA follows: TGTGCCAGCAGCTTAGCGTGGGCGGGACAGCCCCAGCATTTT.

The gene calls are TRBV6-1 and TRBJ2-3; D not certain. Germline V gene lookup returns CDR1 MNHNS and CDR2 SASEGT. Deletions cut 3 bases from V and 2 bases from J, with 9 bases between. This CDR3 has 14 amino acids. The chain's CDR3 is CASSDWSDTDTQYF. The DNA of the CDR3 is TGTGCCAGCAGTGATTGGTCAGACACAGATACGCAGTATTTT.

J is TRBJ2-1 and V is TRBV9; weak D call: TRBD2 (5 bases). Germline V gene lookup returns CDR1 SGDLS and CDR2 YYNGEE. This CDR3 spans 15 amino acids. Between the trimmed V and J ends, which lost 0 bases and 4 bases, there was a span of 11 bases. The CDR3 nucleotides read TGTGCCAGCAGCGTAGATCTGGGAGCGTACAATGAGCAGTTCTTC. This encodes CASSVDLGAYNEQFF.

V and J are TRBV7-2 and TRBJ2-2; no clear D gene. Germline CDR1 SGHTA, CDR2 FQGNSA. This CDR3 comprises 13 residues. Trimming took off 1 base at V and 7 bases at J, with 7 bases between the two ends. CDR3 coding DNA: TGTGCCAGCAGCTTAGAATCGGGCGGGGAGCTGTTTTTT. Encoded protein: CASSLESGGELFF.

This sequence joins TRBV5-6 and TRBJ1-1; unclear D gene. The CDR3 consists of 13 residues. Trimming took off 2 bases at V and 1 base at J, with 6 bases between the two ends. Germline assignment: CDR1 SGHDT and CDR2 YYEEEE. In DNA, the CDR3 is TGTGCCAGCAGCTTATGGGCGAACACTGAAGCTTTCTTT. It is translated as CASSLWANTEAFF.

The genes are TRBV19 and TRBJ2-2, with D perhaps TRBD1 (5 bases). Germline V gives CDR1 LNHDA, CDR2 SQIVND (reference sequence). This CDR3 has 13 residues. Trimming shortened V by 6 bases and J by 7 bases, and 12 bases separated the two germline ends. The CDR3 protein is CASSPAGIGELFF. The CDR3 nucleotides are TGTGCCAGTAGCCCCGCAGGGATCGGGGAGCTGTTTTTT.

V gene TRBV7-9 combines with J gene TRBJ1-5; 12 nucleotides match TRBD1. Germline-derived CDR1 and CDR2 are SEHNR and FQNEAQ (reference sequence). The V and J ends lost 3 bases and 7 bases, in that order; junction bases with no gene match: 4. There are 15 residues in the CDR3. The CDR3 is CASSLGQGARQPQHF. In nucleotides, the CDR3 is TGTGCCAGCAGCTTGGGACAGGGGGCAAGACAGCCCCAGCATTTT. The full variable domain, completed using reference TRBV7-9 and TRBJ1-5, is DTGVSQNPRHKITKRGQNVTFRCDPISEHNRLYWYRQTLGQGPEFLTYFQNEAQLEKSRLLSDRFSAERPKGSFSTLEIQRTEQGDSAMYLCASSLGQGARQPQHFGDGTRLSIL.

V and J are TRBV5-1 and TRBJ1-6, with 7 bases identical to TRBD1. V shed 6 bases, J shed 5 bases, and the junction held 8 bases outside the gene matches. The CDR3 is 15 amino acids. Germline CDR1 is SGHRS and CDR2 is YFSETQ. The CDR3: CASTSDRADNSPLHF. CDR3 in DNA: TGCGCCAGCACCTCCGACAGGGCTGATAATTCACCCCTCCACTTT.

The chain joins TRBV9 to TRBJ2-7; TRBD1 matches 7 bases. Germline-derived CDR1 and CDR2 are SGDLS and YYNGEE. The CDR3 totals 15 residues. Trimming cost V 2 bases and J 2 bases; bases outside gene matches: 7. CDR3 sequence: CASSVIPGTAYEQYF. CDR3 in DNA: TGTGCCAGCAGCGTTATCCCCGGGACAGCCTACGAGCAGTACTTC. Complete variable domain (other parts from reference TRBV9 and TRBJ2-7): DSGVTQTPKHLITATGQRVTLRCSPRSGDLSVYWYQQSLDQGLQFLIQYYNGEERAKGNILERFSAQQFPDLHSELNLSSLELGDSALYFCASSVIPGTAYEQYFGPGTRLTVT.

The V call is TRBV30, the J call TRBJ2-7; 9 bases align to TRBD1. Germline CDR1 and CDR2: GTSNPN and SVGIG (reference sequence). There are 14 residues in the CDR3. J was trimmed by 5 bases and V by 1 base; bases with no gene match: 6. DNA for the CDR3: TGTGCCTGGAGTGCGCTCGGGACAGGGAACGAGCAGTACTTC. Protein product: CAWSALGTGNEQYF.

This sequence joins TRBV5-6 and TRBJ1-5; D perhaps matches TRBD1 (5 bases). Per germline, CDR1 SGHDT and CDR2 YYEEEE. There are 17 residues in the CDR3. Trimming cost V 0 bases and J 4 bases, with 17 bases left between them. The CDR3 sequence: CASSLGGGLGDNQPQHF. DNA of the CDR3: TGTGCCAGCAGCTTGGGGGGGGGACTGGGTGATAATCAGCCCCAGCATTTT.

The rearrangement links TRBV28 to TRBJ1-5, with TRBD1 matching over 10 bases. Losses at the gene ends were 4 bases for V and 3 bases for J; bases not matched to a gene: 6. Per germline, CDR1 MDHEN and CDR2 SYDVKM. The CDR3 has 16 residues. CDR3 region: CASSSSGTGVNQPQHF. The DNA for the CDR3 is TGTGCCAGCAGTTCTTCCGGGACAGGGGTCAATCAGCCCCAGCATTTT. Using reference TRBV28 and TRBJ1-5 for the parts outside the CDR3, the full variable domain is DVKVTQSSRYLVKRTGEKVFLECVQDMDHENMFWYRQDPGLGLRLIYFSYDVKMKEKGDIPEGYSVSREKKERFSLILESASTNQTSMYLCASSSSGTGVNQPQHFGDGTRLSIL.

V gene TRBV6-4 combines with J gene TRBJ1-2, with TRBD1 as a possible D gene (6 bases). V was cut by 5 bases and J by 4 bases, with 11 bases left in between. Germline V gives CDR1 MRHNA, CDR2 SNTAGT. This CDR3 comprises 13 residues. The CDR3 sequence: CASSLTGIYGYTF. As DNA, the CDR3 is TGTGCCAGCAGTCTTACAGGGATCTATGGCTACACCTTC.

The chain links TRBV18 to TRBJ2-7; D not resolved. The V gene's germline CDR1 is KGHSH and CDR2 LQKENI. The CDR3 contains 11 residues. The V and J ends lost 5 bases and 9 bases respectively, with 11 bases between them. In nucleotides, the CDR3 is TGTGCCAGCTCATCGGAGACCGGGCAGTACTTC. Translation gives CASSSETGQYF.